Listed below are T cell receptor beta chains from one sample, sequenced in a study of T cell repertoires in cytomegalovirus infection. Each CDR3 protein is one row after TCRdb ran MiXCR on the reads. The sample holds roughly 81,000 distinct CDR3 sequences, 3.7% seen once. The specimen sequenced was PBMCs. The receptors come from a human donor in good health (CMV status not recorded). Some clones in this sample may be carry-over from other donors' samples. Both conserved end residues are trimmed from each CDR3. Each record gives: J gene, V gene, CDR3 protein.

>TRBJ1-6|TRBV28
AGGAVDSPLH
>TRBJ1-2|TRBV7-8
ASSEGPLYGYT
>TRBJ2-1|TRBV19
ASSITWTYNEQF
>TRBJ2-5|TRBV5-4
ASSQKVGGQARQETQY
>TRBJ2-3|TRBV7-6
ASSLLGQTDTQY
>TRBJ2-5|TRBV2
ASSEDPREAETQY
>TRBJ2-7|TRBV19
ASTGGYDEQY
>TRBJ2-2|TRBV7-8
ASRPTGTGVTGELF
>TRBJ2-1|TRBV5-6
ASSPWTVNEQF
>TRBJ1-6|TRBV7-2
ASSPRRDYNSPLH
>TRBJ1-1|TRBV5-4
ASSLAGGGRFGTEAF
>TRBJ1-5|TRBV28
ASSPLGGMFNQPQH
>TRBJ1-6|TRBV27
ASSSIGRPLH
>TRBJ1-3|TRBV7-2
ASSLVGTGEGNTIY
>TRBJ2-4|TRBV12-3/TRBV12-4
ASSLQAGKKNIQY
>TRBJ2-7|TRBV28
ASSLPGNNYEQY
>TRBJ2-5|TRBV28
ASRAIRETQY
>TRBJ1-2|TRBV12-3/TRBV12-4
ASSLPARVHYGYT
>TRBJ2-1|TRBV4-3
ASSQVTVRRNEQF
>TRBJ2-5|TRBV29-1
SVGPPGFGQETQY
>TRBJ1-4|TRBV5-8
ASSLDGRGEKLF
>TRBJ2-3|TRBV20-1
SATTVPFSTDTQY
>TRBJ2-2|TRBV2
ASTFEVGELF
>TRBJ2-1|TRBV5-1
ASSLVGTGGIGEQF
>TRBJ1-5|TRBV6-1
ASMAQVLNQPQH
>TRBJ1-1|TRBV7-6
ASSPNRDSTEAF
>TRBJ2-5|TRBV20-1
SAPGRQRETQY
>TRBJ1-5|TRBV19
ASSATGLSIDQPQH
>TRBJ1-2|TRBV7-2
ASSLNGEVRGYT
>TRBJ2-3|TRBV6-2/TRBV6-3
ASKAGPDYTDTQY
>TRBJ2-7|TRBV7-2
ASSSRQVYEQY
>TRBJ2-7|TRBV2
ASSEWQVSEQY
>TRBJ1-6|TRBV10-2
ASSERGGNSPLH
>TRBJ1-1|TRBV2
ASSEQGTLNTEAF
>TRBJ2-7|TRBV7-3
ASSPGTSYEQY
>TRBJ1-1|TRBV4-3
ASSQVPTGAEAF
>TRBJ2-5|TRBV7-9
ASSLGPGAQETQY
>TRBJ1-5|TRBV7-8
ASSSPGGDQPQH
>TRBJ1-1|TRBV20-1
SARVAVNTEAF
>TRBJ2-5|TRBV7-2
ASSPRTSGPETQY
>TRBJ2-3|TRBV12-3/TRBV12-4
ASSPRTRTDTQY
>TRBJ1-1|TRBV6-2/TRBV6-3
ASNYGLGLVSAF
>TRBJ1-1|TRBV28
ASSWPGGLAEAF
>TRBJ1-5|TRBV27
ASSFRGGYQPQH
>TRBJ2-7|TRBV30
AWSASAGES
>TRBJ2-3|TRBV9
ASSVTPGQRTDTQY
>TRBJ2-3|TRBV4-1
ASSQTGTGVTDTQY
>TRBJ1-6|TRBV25-1
ATSREAYNSPLH
>TRBJ1-4|TRBV7-2
ASSPGGPNEKLF
>TRBJ2-1|TRBV28
ASSLWVGTGNDNEQF
>TRBJ1-6|TRBV6-2/TRBV6-3
ASSSRRNNSPLH
>TRBJ2-1|TRBV7-9
ASSLAGLEYNEQF
>TRBJ2-7|TRBV2
ASSGDSRREQY
>TRBJ1-1|TRBV29-1
SVSRGARFGEAF
>TRBJ1-5|TRBV19
ASSIAGLDNQPQH